Below, one T cell receptor beta chain is given with its context. What it binds is not known. This entry is derived from a study of monozygotic twins with inflammatory bowel disease. Study outcomes and limitations: Results did not support any single strong IBD-associated signal or clonotype.

Samples each yielded cDNA through eight separate reactions. For each CDR3 protein, TCRdb gives one entry from its re-call of the 5' RACE reads, without DNA. Its clone listing holds roughly 330,000 distinct CDR3 sequences. The origin of this receptor is a human donor with ulcerative colitis or Crohn's disease, or a healthy co-twin of an affected twin (not recorded which). Source material: blood.

The CDR3 region is CATSRDHRGAQPQHF. The chain joins TRBV15 to TRBJ1-5; TCRdb gives TRBD1 as the D gene, but with no DNA this cannot be confirmed. Germline V gene lookup returns CDR1 LNHNV and CDR2 YYDKDF (reference sequence). CDR3 length equals 15 residues.